This paragraph reports one TCR beta chain. This entry comes from a study of cytomegalovirus exposure and HLA in healthy donors. 13 Jbeta primers and 60 Vbeta primers were used for the PCR. The table came from immunoSEQ multiplex PCR; TCRdb's copy has only in-frame clones and leaves some out. The sample has 210,000 or so clones, approximately 78% seen once. Trimming took off 0 bases at V and 2 bases at J, with 6 bases between the two ends. The germline gives CDR1 SGDLS, CDR2 YYNGEE. CDR3 length: 14 amino acids. The sample was PBMCs. The V call is TRBV9, the J call TRBJ2-1; D gene unclear. This TCR was sampled from a boy younger than 18 in good health and CMV-seronegative. Here the CDR3 reads CASSVGTAYNEQFF. The CDR3, as DNA: TGTGCCAGCAGCGTAGGTACTGCCTACAATGAGCAGTTCTTC.